Sequencing of this TCR beta chain was carried out in a study of relationships among human T cell subsets. Study findings and constraints: Clones with over 100 reads held over 55% of CD8+ cytotoxic sequences.

Bead selections for CD25, CD56 and CD294 left a flow-through collected as Th1 cells. Subset-specific monoclonal antibody beads were used to isolate T cell subsets. The T cell receptor alpha and beta CDR3 regions were amplified from mRNA by semiquantitative ARM-PCR. In ARM-PCR, communal superprimers followed tagged nested gene-specific primers for exponential amplification. TCRdb called the multiplex PCR reads again in MiXCR, with one record for every CDR3 protein. The sample lists more than 10,000 distinct CDR3 sequences, about 67% seen once, with just under 30% in the top ten. Trimming removed 8 bases from V and 4 bases from J; junction bases left unmatched: 11. In germline, CDR1 is ENHRY, CDR2 SYGVKD. The CDR3 has 15 amino acids. As concerns this clonotype: Its antigen is unknown.

The chain has TRBV10-3 and TRBJ2-1, with 7 positions matching TRBD2. Sequenced: CD4+ Th1 cells sorted from blood. This receptor was identified in a man between 35 and 55 years old in good health. The CDR3 nucleotides read TGTGCCATCCCCCTACCAGCGGGATGTTACAATGAGCAGTTCTTC. Protein sequence: CAIPLPAGCYNEQFF.